This T cell receptor (beta chain) is drawn from a study of cytomegalovirus exposure and HLA in healthy donors. General study results and limits: The CMV antigen specificity of a few CMV-associated chains was confirmed through in vitro analysis. Later work associated 16,951 TCR beta sequences with HLA alleles at 0.05 false discovery rate.

The table lists this clone with a few counts. Its antigen remains unidentified. The PCR employed 60 Vbeta primers together with 13 Jbeta primers. Profiling relied on immunoSEQ multiplex PCR, and the TCRdb table lists in-frame clones only, not all of them. The sample shows some 110,000 clones, 82% of them seen only once. The specimen was PBMCs. This sequence was found in a man aged 45-60 years in good health and CMV-seronegative.

CDR3 sequence: CASSLSGGPYEQYF. The CDR3 region has the DNA TGTGCCAGCAGCCTTAGCGGGGGCCCTTACGAGCAGTACTTC. The genes are TRBV6-1 and TRBJ2-7; TRBD2 agrees at 9 bases. Germline V gene lookup returns CDR1 MNHNS and CDR2 SASEGT. With V trimmed by 6 bases and J by 4 bases, 7 bases remained unmatched. The CDR3 is 14 residues long.